The sequence of this T cell receptor beta chain was determined in a study of PD-L1 blockade in urothelial cancer. Between the trimmed V and J ends, which lost 8 bases and 0 bases, there was a span of 14 bases. This CDR3 contains 14 residues. Germline assignment: CDR1 MNHNS and CDR2 SASEGT. Sequenced by immunoSEQ multiplex PCR; TCRdb stores in-frame clones only, minus some. Of approximately 52,000 clones in the sample, roughly four fifths were seen once. As for time point: pretreatment peripheral blood. The sample in question was PBMCs, obtained around atezolizumab (anti-PD-L1) treatment. The source is a man in his sixties or seventies with urothelial cancer. This sequence joins TRBV6-1 and TRBJ2-7; D is possibly TRBD2 (8 bases). CDR3: CASRGGQSSYEQYF. The CDR3 DNA reads TGTGCCAGCCGGGGGGGACAGAGCTCCTACGAGCAGTACTTC.